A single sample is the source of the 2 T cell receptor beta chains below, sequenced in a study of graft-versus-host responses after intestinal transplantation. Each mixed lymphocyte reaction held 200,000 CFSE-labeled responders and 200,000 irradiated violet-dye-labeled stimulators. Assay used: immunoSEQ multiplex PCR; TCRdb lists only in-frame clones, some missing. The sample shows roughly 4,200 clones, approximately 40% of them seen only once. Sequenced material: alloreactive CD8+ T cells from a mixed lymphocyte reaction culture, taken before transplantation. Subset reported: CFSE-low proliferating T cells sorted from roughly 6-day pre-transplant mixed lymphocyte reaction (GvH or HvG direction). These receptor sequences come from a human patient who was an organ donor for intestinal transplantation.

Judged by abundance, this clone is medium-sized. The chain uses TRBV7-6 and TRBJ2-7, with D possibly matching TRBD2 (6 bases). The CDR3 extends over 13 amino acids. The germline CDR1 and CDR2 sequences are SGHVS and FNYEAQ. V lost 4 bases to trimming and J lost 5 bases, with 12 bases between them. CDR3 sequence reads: CASSSGVGDEQYF. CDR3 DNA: TGTGCCAGCAGCTCGGGAGTTGGGGACGAGCAGTACTTC.

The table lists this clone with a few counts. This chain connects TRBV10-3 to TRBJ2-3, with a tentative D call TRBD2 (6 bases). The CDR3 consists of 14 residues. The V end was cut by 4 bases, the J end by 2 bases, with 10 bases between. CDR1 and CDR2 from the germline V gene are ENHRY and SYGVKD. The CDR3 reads CAISVGRNTDTQYF. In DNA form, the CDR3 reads TGTGCCATCAGTGTAGGGAGGAACACAGATACGCAGTATTTT.